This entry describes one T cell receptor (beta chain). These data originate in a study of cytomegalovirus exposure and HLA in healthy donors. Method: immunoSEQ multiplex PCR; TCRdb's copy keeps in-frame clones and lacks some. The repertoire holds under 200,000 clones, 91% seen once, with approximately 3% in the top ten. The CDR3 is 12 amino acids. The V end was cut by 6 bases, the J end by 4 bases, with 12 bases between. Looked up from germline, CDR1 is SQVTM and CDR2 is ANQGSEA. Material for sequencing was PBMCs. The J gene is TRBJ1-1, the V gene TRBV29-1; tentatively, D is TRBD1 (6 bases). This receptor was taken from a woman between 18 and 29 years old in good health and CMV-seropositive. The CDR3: CSVVQGSTEAFF. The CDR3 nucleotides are TGCAGCGTCGTTCAGGGGAGCACTGAAGCTTTCTTT.